These 27 T cell receptor beta chains were all obtained from the same sample, sequenced in a study of cytomegalovirus exposure and HLA in healthy donors. This PCR relied on a set of 60 Vbeta primers and 13 Jbeta primers. The repertoire was sequenced with immunoSEQ multiplex PCR; TCRdb's copy has only in-frame clones and lacks some. The data show 50,000 to 55,000 clones, about 71% seen once. The source material was PBMCs. The source is a woman in her fifties or sixties in good health and CMV-seropositive.

The chain has TRBV27 and TRBJ1-5; D may be TRBD1 (5 bases). This CDR3 comprises 16 residues. V gave up 7 bases and J gave up 2 bases, with 18 bases separating them. CDR1 and CDR2 from the germline V gene are MNHEY and SMNVEV (reference sequence). As DNA, the CDR3 is TGTGCCAGCAAAACACTTACCCAAGGGGGCAATCAGCCCCAGCATTTT. This encodes CASKTLTQGGNQPQHF.

The chain links TRBV6-5 to TRBJ1-6; D unclear. The V end lost 6 bases, the J end lost 11 bases, and 17 bases lay between the germline ends. The length of the CDR3 is 14 residues. Germline V CDR1 and CDR2: MNHEY, SVGAGI. CDR3 residues: CASSPQEGSAPLHF. The CDR3 DNA sequence: TGTGCCAGCAGCCCCCAGGAAGGATCCGCACCCCTCCACTTT.

This chain joins TRBV29-1 and TRBJ1-1; the match to TRBD1 covers 8 bases. The CDR3 runs 11 residues. Trimming removed 7 bases from V and 10 bases from J; junction bases left unmatched: 8. Germline CDR1 is SQVTM and CDR2 is ANQGSEA. CDR3 sequence reads: CSGEGGTGAFF. The CDR3 DNA sequence: TGCAGCGGCGAGGGAGGGACAGGAGCTTTCTTT.

The J gene is TRBJ1-5, the V gene TRBV2, with TRBD1 as a possible D gene (6 bases). This CDR3 comprises 15 residues. Germline V lookup: CDR1 SNHLY, CDR2 FYNNEI. Between the trimmed V and J ends, which lost 6 bases and 2 bases, there was a span of 14 bases. The CDR3 DNA reads as TGTGCCAGCAGGGCAGGGGTTGTGGGCAATCAGCCCCAGCATTTT. Its protein is CASRAGVVGNQPQHF.

The genes are TRBV13 and TRBJ2-3, with D uncertain. Trimming took off 1 base at V and 6 bases at J, with 2 bases between the two ends. Germline V gene sequence: CDR1 PRHDT, CDR2 FYEKMQ (reference sequence). CDR3 length: 11 residues. This CDR3 reads CASSLADTQYF. The CDR3, as DNA: TGTGCCAGCAGCTTAGCGGATACGCAGTATTTT.

The chain is built from TRBV19 and TRBJ2-1, with D possibly being TRBD2 (6 bases). Germline CDR1 reads LNHDA; CDR2 reads SQIVND (reference sequence). Trimming took off 7 bases at V and 1 base at J, with 11 bases between the two ends. This CDR3 has 14 residues. CDR3 loop: CASKGLASYNEQFF. CDR3 nucleotide sequence: TGTGCCAGTAAAGGGCTAGCGTCCTACAATGAGCAGTTCTTC.

The rearrangement uses TRBV5-1 and TRBJ2-1, with 8 bases identical to TRBD1. This CDR3 is built from 15 residues. V lost 0 bases to trimming and J lost 6 bases; unmatched junction nucleotides: 5. Germline V gives CDR1 SGHRS, CDR2 YFSETQ. The CDR3 DNA reads TGCGCCAGCAGCTTGGCCCACAGGGGGGCCAATGAGCAGTTCTTC. This sequence encodes CASSLAHRGANEQFF.

This clone was seen repeatedly, ten times or more. The gene calls are TRBV7-9 and TRBJ1-1; the D is unclear. The germline gives CDR1 SEHNR, CDR2 FQNEAQ (reference sequence). V gave up 0 bases and J gave up 10 bases, with 9 bases separating them. The CDR3 sequence is 12 residues long. CDR3 loop: CASSLASVGAFF. The CDR3 DNA reads TGTGCCAGCAGCTTAGCGTCTGTCGGAGCTTTCTTT.

This chain links TRBV19 with TRBJ2-5; weak D call: TRBD2 (5 bases). The V end was cut by 6 bases, the J end by 5 bases, with 16 bases between. Germline V gene lookup returns CDR1 LNHDA and CDR2 SQIVND (reference sequence). This CDR3 has 14 residues. CDR3 sequence (DNA): TGTGCCAGTAGCCTCGGGCGCAGGAGGGAGACCCAGTACTTC. Translating gives CASSLGRRRETQYF. Full variable domain (remainder filled in from reference TRBV19 and TRBJ2-5): DGGITQSPKYLFRKEGQNVTLSCEQNLNHDAMYWYRQDPGQGLRLIYYSQIVNDFQKGDIAEGYSVSREKKESFPLTVTSAQKNPTAFYLCASSLGRRRETQYFGPGTRLLVL.

This chain links TRBV6-5 with TRBJ1-5; D gene ambiguous. V lost 2 bases and J 6 bases, leaving 8 bases between the germline ends. This CDR3 contains 13 residues. Looked up from germline, CDR1 is MNHEY and CDR2 is SVGAGI. The CDR3 sequence is CASSYIGGQPQHF. DNA for the CDR3: TGTGCCAGCAGTTACATAGGCGGTCAGCCCCAGCATTTT.

The J gene is TRBJ1-1, the V gene TRBV28, with 10 bases aligning to TRBD1. CDR1 and CDR2 from the germline V gene are MDHEN and SYDVKM. J gave up 5 bases and V 6 bases, and 9 bases lay outside the gene matches. The CDR3 is made up of 15 amino acids. CDR3 in amino acids: CASRTGGAGTTEAFF. CDR3 DNA sequence: TGTGCCAGCAGGACAGGGGGCGCGGGGACGACTGAAGCTTTCTTT.

In regard to this clone: Other DNA sequences within the sample encode an identical CDR3. This chain connects TRBV7-9 to TRBJ1-1, with D hard to call. The CDR3 covers 14 residues. CDR1 is SEHNR, CDR2 FQNEAQ, per germline (reference sequence). V lost 1 base, J lost 4 bases, and 10 bases lay in between. In DNA, the CDR3 is TGTGCCAGCAGCTTAGGGGTGGCGGGCACTGAAGCTTTCTTT. Its translation is CASSLGVAGTEAFF.

The chain combines TRBV14 with TRBJ1-1, with D perhaps matching TRBD1 (6 bases). Germline loops: CDR1 SGHDN, CDR2 FVKESK. The CDR3 is made up of 15 amino acids. The V and J ends lost 4 bases and 1 base respectively, with 13 bases between them. The CDR3 DNA reads TGTGCCAGCAGCCTGCGAGGGGGAGAGAACACTGAAGCTTTCTTT. Amino acid sequence: CASSLRGGENTEAFF.

The chain links TRBV2 to TRBJ1-6, with 11 bases matching TRBD1. Germline V gene data show CDR1 as SNHLY and CDR2 as FYNNEI. The V segment lost 6 bases and the J segment 7 bases; nucleotides outside the gene matches: 5. This CDR3 is 15 amino acids long. For the CDR3, the DNA is TGTGCCAGCAGCTGGACAGGGGGCTTCAATTCACCCCTCCACTTT. This gives the protein CASSWTGGFNSPLHF.

The rearrangement uses TRBV6-5 and TRBJ2-3, with 9 positions matching TRBD2. The CDR3 is 13 amino acids. V shed 6 bases, J shed 9 bases, and the junction held 7 bases outside the gene matches. The germline gives CDR1 MNHEY, CDR2 SVGAGI. The CDR3 loop reads CASRVAGALTQYF. CDR3 in DNA: TGTGCCAGCAGGGTAGCGGGAGCTTTGACGCAGTATTTT.

The rearrangement uses TRBV6-6 and TRBJ1-5; D may be TRBD1 (5 bases). V was clipped by 7 bases and J by 1 base, with 11 bases between them. The CDR3 spans 14 residues. Germline CDR1 MNHNY, CDR2 SVGAGI (reference sequence). The CDR3 is CASNTGGSNQPQHF. CDR3 sequence (DNA): TGTGCCAGCAATACAGGTGGGAGCAATCAGCCCCAGCATTTT.

V and J are TRBV10-3 and TRBJ1-4, with D perhaps TRBD1 (5 bases). Germline V gene sequence: CDR1 ENHRY, CDR2 SYGVKD. Trimming removed 0 bases at V and 10 bases at J, with 12 bases between. There are 14 residues in the CDR3. This CDR3 is CAISESPMGGKLFF. The CDR3 nucleotides are TGTGCCATCAGTGAGTCTCCGATGGGGGGAAAACTGTTTTTT.

The rearrangement links TRBV23-1 to TRBJ2-7; 7 positions agree with TRBD1. TRBV23-1 counts as an open reading frame of uncertain function. CDR3 length: 16 amino acids. Trimming cost V 2 bases and J 0 bases; bases outside gene matches: 7. The CDR3: CASSQEIQGTSYEQYF. The DNA of the CDR3 is TGCGCCAGCAGTCAAGAGATACAGGGGACCTCCTACGAGCAGTACTTC.

This clone was observed once. This chain links TRBV5-4 with TRBJ2-7; D possibly corresponds to TRBD2 (5 bases). V lost 2 bases and J 8 bases, leaving 8 bases between the germline ends. This CDR3 is 11 amino acids long. The V gene's germline CDR1 is SGHNT and CDR2 YYREEE (reference sequence). CDR3 coding DNA: TGTGCCAGCAGCTTTGGGGAGAAGCAGTACTTC. It yields the protein CASSFGEKQYF. Full variable domain (outside the CDR3, taken from reference TRBV5-4 and TRBJ2-7): ETGVTQSPTHLIKTRGQQVTLRCSSQSGHNTVSWYQQALGQGPQFIFQYYREEENGRGNFPPRFSGLQFPNYSSELNVNALELDDSALYLCASSFGEKQYFGPGTRLTVT.

This rearrangement joins TRBV10-2 to TRBJ2-6; D not certain. V was pared by 5 bases and J by 5 bases, with 13 bases between. Germline CDR1 and CDR2: WSHSY and SAAADI. The CDR3 covers 15 residues. The CDR3: CASSPGGTWANVLTF. The CDR3 DNA sequence: TGCGCCAGCAGTCCTGGCGGCACATGGGCCAACGTCCTGACTTTC.

V is TRBV4-2 and J is TRBJ1-6; D not resolved. The length of the CDR3 is 16 residues. Germline CDR1 LGHNA, CDR2 YNFKEQ. Trimming left V 4 bases short and J 5 bases short, with 15 bases between. The CDR3 DNA follows: TGTGCCAGCAGCCTTTCCCGACGGAGCAATAATTCACCCCTCCACTTT. Its protein is CASSLSRRSNNSPLHF.

This chain connects TRBV7-8 to TRBJ1-6, with unresolved D. This CDR3 has 15 residues. V was cut by 3 bases and J by 0 bases, with 6 bases left in between. Germline assignment: CDR1 SGHVS and CDR2 FQNEAQ. As DNA, the CDR3 is TGTGCCAGCAGCTTTAAGAGCTCCTATAATTCACCCCTCCACTTT. This translates into CASSFKSSYNSPLHF.

On this clone itself: The same CDR3 arises from other DNA sequences in this sample as well. The J gene is TRBJ1-2, the V gene TRBV7-6; D gene unclear. The length of the CDR3 is 13 residues. The germline V and J ends were trimmed by 1 base and 3 bases, with 6 bases remaining between them. The germline CDR1 and CDR2 sequences are SGHVS and FNYEAQ. CDR3 sequence: CASSLGGDYGYTF. The DNA of the CDR3 is TGTGCCAGCAGCTTAGGAGGCGACTATGGCTACACCTTC.

The V call is TRBV19, the J call TRBJ2-3, with TRBD2 identical over 12 bases. From germline, CDR1 is LNHDA and CDR2 SQIVND (reference sequence). This CDR3 spans 15 amino acids. V lost 6 bases, J lost 3 bases, and 4 bases stayed unmatched. CDR3 in amino acids: CASSPLAGGTDTQYF. The CDR3 bases are TGTGCCAGTAGCCCTCTAGCGGGAGGGACAGATACGCAGTATTTT.

This chain links TRBV10-3 with TRBJ2-2; TRBD1 might be the D (5 bases). The germline V gene has CDR1 ENHRY and CDR2 SYGVKD. The CDR3 length is 14 residues. The V and J ends lost 5 bases and 2 bases respectively, with 9 bases between them. This CDR3 is CAISLDTNTGELFF. The CDR3 DNA reads as TGTGCCATCAGTTTGGACACCAACACCGGGGAGCTGTTTTTT.

V gene TRBV5-8 combines with J gene TRBJ1-5; 12 bases are a match to TRBD1. CDR3 length equals 17 residues. Looked up from germline, CDR1 is SGHTS and CDR2 is YDEGEE. The ends lost 4 bases at V and 7 bases at J; junction bases unmatched: 12. The CDR3 loop reads CASSLGQGAPLRQPQHF. The CDR3 nucleotides are TGTGCCAGCAGCCTGGGACAGGGGGCTCCCTTAAGACAGCCCCAGCATTTT.

A single count supports this clone. The V call is TRBV14, the J call TRBJ2-5; D perhaps matches TRBD1 (5 bases). V lost 0 bases and J lost 3, with 14 bases in between. CDR1 is SGHDN and CDR2 is FVKESK in the germline V gene. There are 16 residues in the CDR3. CDR3 region: CASSQERGPIKETQYF. CDR3 nucleotides: TGTGCCAGCAGCCAAGAAAGGGGCCCGATAAAAGAGACCCAGTACTTC.